Following are 10 T cell receptor beta chains from one sample sequenced in a study of CD8 T cells in ankylosing spondylitis. TCRdb analysed the 5' RACE reads with MiXCR anew, one entry per CDR3 protein. The table lists a few hundred thousand distinct CDR3 sequences, approximately 20% of them singletons. Whole-study findings and limits: There was a TCR beta motif, made of several highly homologous variants, that appeared characteristic of ankylosing spondylitis blood.

Their antigen targets remain unknown. Sequencing input: blood, either unsorted or a sorted T cell fraction (not recorded which). The receptors stem from a male donor with ankylosing spondylitis.

This sequence joins TRBV20-1 and TRBJ2-5; weak D call: TRBD2 (7 bases). Germline lookup yields CDR1 DFQATT and CDR2 SNEGSKA (reference sequence). V lost 3 bases to trimming and J lost 4 bases, with 15 bases between them. This CDR3 spans 14 amino acids. CDR3 amino acids: CSASGGQGGETQYF. The CDR3 nucleotides are TGCAGTGCTAGCGGGGGGCAGGGTGGAGAGACCCAGTACTTC.

A note on this clonotype: A read error may produce the germline difference seen at one junction end. The chain recombines TRBV7-9 with TRBJ2-2, with TRBD2 matching 8 bases. The length of the CDR3 is 16 residues. Looked up from germline, CDR1 is SEHNR and CDR2 is FQNEAQ (reference sequence). CDR3 sequence: CSSSQRGTTNTGELFF. The CDR3 coding sequence is TGTTCCAGCAGCCAGCGGGGGACAACGAACACCGGGGAGCTGTTTTTT.

V is TRBV11-2 and J is TRBJ2-1, with 12 bases fitting TRBD2. Trimming removed 5 bases from V and 0 bases from J; junction bases left unmatched: 8. Germline V CDR1 and CDR2: SGHAT, FQNNGV. The CDR3 totals 18 residues. The chain's CDR3 is CASSPGLAGFPSYNEQFF. CDR3 nucleotides: TGTGCCAGCAGCCCAGGACTAGCGGGATTCCCCTCCTACAATGAGCAGTTCTTC. The whole variable domain, remainder taken from reference TRBV11-2 and TRBJ2-1, is EAGVAQSPRYKIIEKRQSVAFWCNPISGHATLYWYQQILGQGPKLLIQFQNNGVVDDSQLPKDRFSAERLKGVDSTLKIQPAKLEDSAVYLCASSPGLAGFPSYNEQFFGPGTRLTVL.

The chain carries TRBV18 and TRBJ2-3; possible D gene TRBD1, 5 bases. Germline loops: CDR1 KGHSH, CDR2 LQKENI. Trimming took off 5 bases at V and 2 bases at J, with 8 bases between the two ends. The CDR3 spans 13 residues. CDR3 nucleotide sequence: TGTGCCAGCTCAAGGGGAAACACAGATACGCAGTATTTT. It is translated as CASSRGNTDTQYF.

This clonotype has more than one count but fewer than ten. One junction end does not reproduce the germline sequence, and a read error may be involved. The CDR3 nucleotides are TGTGCCCCCAGAGTGGGGAGCTCCTACAATGAGCAGTTCTTC. Encoded protein: CAPRVGSSYNEQFF. The chain recombines TRBV24-1 with TRBJ2-1; D is perhaps TRBD2 (5 bases). Germline CDR1 and CDR2: KGHDR and SFDVKD. The CDR3 totals 14 residues.

The J gene is TRBJ2-1, the V gene TRBV10-3, with 7 bases matching TRBD2. Germline values: CDR1 ENHRY, CDR2 SYGVKD. The CDR3 runs 16 residues. Germline trimming cut 0 bases from V and 5 bases from J; bases unmatched to any gene: 7. CDR3 sequence: CAISESTAGANNEQFF. The CDR3 DNA follows: TGTGCCATCAGTGAGTCGACTGCGGGAGCGAACAATGAGCAGTTCTTC.

The V gene is TRBV7-9, the J gene TRBJ2-7; D remains ambiguous. This CDR3 is built from 14 residues. Germline V gene data show CDR1 as SEHNR and CDR2 as FQNEAQ (reference sequence). The ends were cut back, 4 bases at V and 0 bases at J, with 10 bases in the middle. The CDR3 DNA is TGTGCCAGCAGCTCCCTCGGCTACTCCTACGAGCAGTACTTC. It codes for CASSSLGYSYEQYF.

The chain joins TRBV9 to TRBJ2-7; 8 bases map to TRBD1. The junction had 9 bases not matched to a gene; V was cut back by 4 bases and J by 3 bases. CDR3 length equals 15 residues. The germline V gene has CDR1 SGDLS and CDR2 YYNGEE. The CDR3 region is CASSLLDRADYEQYF. The CDR3 DNA follows: TGTGCCAGCAGCCTCCTGGACAGGGCGGACTACGAGCAGTACTTC.

This clonotype has ten or more counts. V gene TRBV7-2 combines with J gene TRBJ2-1, with TRBD2 matching 8 bases. The germline gives CDR1 SGHTA, CDR2 FQGNSA. This CDR3 contains 17 residues. The V segment lost 2 bases and the J segment 9 bases; nucleotides outside the gene matches: 15. CDR3 sequence: CASSLWTSRSNDGEQFF. The CDR3 DNA reads as TGTGCCAGCAGCTTATGGACTAGCAGGTCAAACGACGGTGAGCAGTTCTTC.

This clonotype has only a few counts. In DNA, the CDR3 is TGCAGTGCTAGAGATGTGAGGCAGGGGCAAAATCAGCCCCAGCATTTT. It is translated as CSARDVRQGQNQPQHF. The J gene is TRBJ1-5, the V gene TRBV20-1, with a tentative D call TRBD1 (6 bases). Germline V gene sequence: CDR1 DFQATT, CDR2 SNEGSKA (reference sequence). CDR3 size: 16 residues. V dropped 0 bases and J dropped 4 bases, with 16 bases sitting between them.